Here is one T cell receptor beta chain with its context. The CDR3 length is 12 residues. The V and J ends lost 5 bases and 9 bases respectively, with 14 bases between them. CDR1 and CDR2 (germline): SEHNR, FQNEAQ (reference sequence). Per the study methods: Reference gene primer amplification gave nucleated cell count estimates. Measured with immunoSEQ multiplex PCR; TCRdb has only the in-frame clones, and not every one. The D gene and trimming were derived from the DNA, and the V and J assignments and clone size from that table. Of roughly 310,000 clones listed, 75% to 90% are singletons. These data belong to a study of blood T cell repertoires in COVID-19.

The TCR sequence derives from a woman in her 30s with COVID-19, enrolled during active disease. The sequencing sample was made of peripheral blood. The gene calls are TRBV7-9 and TRBJ2-7; TRBD1 is a possible D gene (5 bases). The DNA for the CDR3 is TGTGCCAGCAGCCCAACCCAGGGTGCGCAGTACTTC. Translated: CASSPTQGAQYF.